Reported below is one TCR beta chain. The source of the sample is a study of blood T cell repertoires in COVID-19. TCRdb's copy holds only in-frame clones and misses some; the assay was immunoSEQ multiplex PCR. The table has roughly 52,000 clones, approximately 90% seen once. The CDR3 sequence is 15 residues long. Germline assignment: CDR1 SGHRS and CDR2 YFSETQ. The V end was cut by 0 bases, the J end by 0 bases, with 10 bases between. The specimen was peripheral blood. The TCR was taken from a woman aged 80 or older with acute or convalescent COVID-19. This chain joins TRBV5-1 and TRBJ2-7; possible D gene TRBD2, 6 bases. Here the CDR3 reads CASSLAPGSSYEQYF. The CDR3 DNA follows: TGCGCCAGCAGCTTGGCCCCCGGGAGCTCCTACGAGCAGTACTTC. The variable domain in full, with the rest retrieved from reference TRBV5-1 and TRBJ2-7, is KAGVTQTPRYLIKTRGQQVTLSCSPISGHRSVSWYQQTPGQGLQFLFEYFSETQRNKGNFPGRFSGRQFSNSRSEMNVSTLELGDSALYLCASSLAPGSSYEQYFGPGTRLTVT.